This T cell receptor beta chain originates from a study of T cell changes during pregnancy in multiple sclerosis (dated by TCRdb to the late 2010s). Regarding the research as a whole: Changes in the T cell repertoire over the course of pregnancy were examined in this study in women with multiple sclerosis.

Notes on this clone: No antigen is known for it. Nothing much larger sits one base from this clone, and base qualities are not available.

From a lookup of the germline V gene (reference sequence), CDR1 and CDR2 are MNHEY and SMNVEV. The germline ends are 14 bases apart after V is trimmed by 5 bases and J by 6 bases. The CDR3 spans 13 residues, from the cysteine through the phenylalanine. Only the CDR3 portion is preserved as DNA: 39 bases, with reading frame beginning at the first base. Library prep was done by the immunoSEQ multiplex PCR assay. In its TCRdb copy, this immuneACCESS table keeps in-frame sequences only and misses some clones. Where compared with another copy, unresolved V genes explain less than half of these, and the others have no known cause. The sample profile shows 40,000 to 45,000 clones; about nine tenths of them were found once. The top ten clonotypes cover about 0.6% of the sample.

This sample comprised CD4+ T cells from peripheral blood mononuclear cells, obtained in the first trimester of pregnancy. This sequence originates from a female donor with multiple sclerosis, enrolled in a pregnancy study. The rearrangement joined TRBV27 to TRBJ2-7, with TRBD2 perhaps the D gene, on 5 matching bases. CDR3 reads: CASSRRTETEQYF. The nucleotide sequence is TGTGCCAGCAGTCGCAGGACTGAGACCGAGCAGTACTTC.